The present TCR beta chain was sequenced within a study of Tregs in tolerant kidney transplant recipients. V lost 4 bases and J 2 bases, leaving 10 bases between the germline ends. Per germline, CDR1 SGHDT and CDR2 YYEEEE. The CDR3 sequence is 13 residues long. Libraries were prepared by immunoSEQ multiplex PCR; TCRdb keeps only in-frame clonotypes and omits some of them. Seen here are approximately 30,000 clones, 82% observed once, and the top ten hold 2% to 2.5%. Only a few counts were recorded for this clone. Antigen specificity is unknown. This clonotype was obtained from a human donor in good health. The material sequenced was Tregs from blood cultured with allogeneic cells. The chain links TRBV5-6 to TRBJ2-7, with D possibly TRBD1 on 6 matching bases. CDR3 amino acids: CASSATGTYEQYF. CDR3 bases: TGTGCCAGCAGCGCGACAGGCACCTACGAGCAGTACTTC.